The T cell receptor beta chain under discussion was sequenced for a study of siplizumab effects on memory and regulatory T cells. Study conclusions and caveats: Among sequences traceable to unstimulated CD4+ memory cells, alloreactive ones were significantly reduced by siplizumab.

Germline CDR1 GTSNPN, CDR2 SVGIG (reference sequence). There are 14 residues in the CDR3. V gave up 0 bases and J gave up 0 bases, with 9 bases separating them. The protocol was immunoSEQ multiplex PCR, while the TCRdb copy is restricted to in-frame clones and leaves out a portion. Among 92,000 or so clones listed, over 80% were seen once. This clone has a single count. What it binds is unknown. This sequence was found in a human donor in good health. Sequenced material: CD4+ T cells sorted from blood. J is TRBJ2-7 and V is TRBV30; D is unresolved. CDR3 DNA: TGTGCCTGGAGTGTACGGCTCCCCTCCTACGAGCAGTACTTC. Encoded protein: CAWSVRLPSYEQYF.